This T cell receptor beta chain is drawn from a study of blood T cell repertoires in COVID-19. Overall study context: Some COVID-19 samples were acute and others convalescent; all came from the United States, Italy and Spain. PBMCs, B-cell-depleted T cells, or T cells provided the cDNA or gDNA that made up the material.

CDR1 is ENHRY and CDR2 is SYGVKD in the germline V gene. Trimming pared 1 base from V and 4 bases from J, leaving 14 bases between. This CDR3 has 16 amino acids. Authors' analysis steps: Reference gene primer amplification in the assay estimated nucleated cell counts. Generated by immunoSEQ multiplex PCR, the TCRdb table keeps only in-frame clones and is missing some. That table furnishes V, J and clone size, whereas the DNA furnished D and trimming. The sample shows fewer than 300,000 clones, around 82% of them seen only once. Followed longitudinally, the Seattle patients had been enrolled during active infection.

The sequenced material came from peripheral blood. This receptor was obtained from a human donor with COVID-19, enrolled during active disease. The donor label of this sample is uncertain. The V and J genes are TRBV10-3 and TRBJ1-3; D gene uncertain. The CDR3 protein is CAISEFTVTSGNTIYF. The DNA for the CDR3 is TGTGCCATCAGTGAGTTTACAGTGACATCGGGAAACACCATATATTTT.